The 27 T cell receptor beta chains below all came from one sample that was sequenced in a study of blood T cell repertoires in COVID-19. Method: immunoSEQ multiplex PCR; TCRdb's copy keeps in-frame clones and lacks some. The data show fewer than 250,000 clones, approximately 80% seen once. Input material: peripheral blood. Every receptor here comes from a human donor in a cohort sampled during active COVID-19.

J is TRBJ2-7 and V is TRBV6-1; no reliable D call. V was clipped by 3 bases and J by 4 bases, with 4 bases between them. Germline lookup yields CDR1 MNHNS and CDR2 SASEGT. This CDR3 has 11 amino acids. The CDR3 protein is CASSERYEQYF. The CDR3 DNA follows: TGTGCCAGCAGTGAGAGGTACGAGCAGTACTTC.

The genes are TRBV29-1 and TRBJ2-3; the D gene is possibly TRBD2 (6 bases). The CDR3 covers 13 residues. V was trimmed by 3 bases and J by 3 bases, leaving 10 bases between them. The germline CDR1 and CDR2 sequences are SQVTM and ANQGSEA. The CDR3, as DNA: TGCAGCGTTGATGAGGGAGGAACAGATACGCAGTATTTT. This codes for CSVDEGGTDTQYF.

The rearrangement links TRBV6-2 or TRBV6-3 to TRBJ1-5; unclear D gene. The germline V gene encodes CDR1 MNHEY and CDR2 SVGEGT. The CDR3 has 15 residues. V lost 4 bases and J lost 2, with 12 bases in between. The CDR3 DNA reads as TGTGCCAGCAGTTTATCTCGGGTAGGCAATCAGCCCCAGCATTTT. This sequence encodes CASSLSRVGNQPQHF.

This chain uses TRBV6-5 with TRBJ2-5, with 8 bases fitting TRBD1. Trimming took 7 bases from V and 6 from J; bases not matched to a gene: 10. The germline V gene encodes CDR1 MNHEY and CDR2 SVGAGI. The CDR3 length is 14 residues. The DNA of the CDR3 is TGTGCCAGCACCTTAGGACAGGGCGGGAAGACCCAGTACTTC. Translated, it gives CASTLGQGGKTQYF.

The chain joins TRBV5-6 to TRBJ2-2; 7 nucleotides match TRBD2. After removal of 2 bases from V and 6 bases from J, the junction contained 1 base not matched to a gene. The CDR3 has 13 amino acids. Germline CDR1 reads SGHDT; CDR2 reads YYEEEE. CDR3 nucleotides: TGTGCCAGCAGCTTTGGGAGGGCCGGGGAGCTGTTTTTT. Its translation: CASSFGRAGELFF. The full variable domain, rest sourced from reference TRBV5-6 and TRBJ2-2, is DAGVTQSPTHLIKTRGQQVTLRCSPKSGHDTVSWYQQALGQGPQFIFQYYEEEERQRGNFPDRFSGHQFPNYSSELNVNALLLGDSALYLCASSFGRAGELFFGEGSRLTVL.

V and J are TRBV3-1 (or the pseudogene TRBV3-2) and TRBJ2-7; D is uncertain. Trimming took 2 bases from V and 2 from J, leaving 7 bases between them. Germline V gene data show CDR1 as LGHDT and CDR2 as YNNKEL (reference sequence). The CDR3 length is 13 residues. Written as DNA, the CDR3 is TGTGCCAGCAGCCAATTCCAGACCTACGAGCAGTACTTC. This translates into CASSQFQTYEQYF.

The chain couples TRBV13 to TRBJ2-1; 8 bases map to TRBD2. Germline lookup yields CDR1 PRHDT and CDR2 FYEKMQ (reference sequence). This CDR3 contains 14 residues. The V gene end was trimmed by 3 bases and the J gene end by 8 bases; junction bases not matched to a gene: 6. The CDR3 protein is CASSFGRVLDEQFF. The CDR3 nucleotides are TGTGCCAGCAGCTTCGGGAGGGTACTGGATGAGCAGTTCTTC.

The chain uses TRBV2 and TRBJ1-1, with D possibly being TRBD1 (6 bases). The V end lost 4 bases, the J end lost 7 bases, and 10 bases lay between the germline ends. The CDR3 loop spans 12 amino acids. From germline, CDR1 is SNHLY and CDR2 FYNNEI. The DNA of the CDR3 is TGTGCCAGCAGTGGACAGGTTGGTGAAGCTTTCTTT. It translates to CASSGQVGEAFF.

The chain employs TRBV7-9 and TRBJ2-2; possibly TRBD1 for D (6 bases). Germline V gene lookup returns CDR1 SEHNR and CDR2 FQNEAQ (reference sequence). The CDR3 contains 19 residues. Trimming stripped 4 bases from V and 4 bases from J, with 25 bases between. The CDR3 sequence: CASSSTTLSGARSTGELFF. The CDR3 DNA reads TGTGCCAGCAGCTCAACTACGCTCTCAGGGGCGCGTAGCACCGGGGAGCTGTTTTTT.

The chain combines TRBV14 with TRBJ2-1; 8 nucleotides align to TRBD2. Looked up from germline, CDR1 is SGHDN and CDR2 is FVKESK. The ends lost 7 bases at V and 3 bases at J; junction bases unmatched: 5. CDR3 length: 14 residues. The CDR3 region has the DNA TGTGCCAGCACCCCAAGCGGGGGCTACAATGAGCAGTTCTTC. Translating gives CASTPSGGYNEQFF.

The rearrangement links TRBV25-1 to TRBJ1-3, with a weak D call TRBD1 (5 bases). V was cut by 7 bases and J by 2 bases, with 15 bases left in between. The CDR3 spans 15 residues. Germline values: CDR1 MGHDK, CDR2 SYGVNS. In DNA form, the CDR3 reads TGTGCCAGCACCCGTGGGGGAGGGACTGGAAACACCATATATTTT. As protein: CASTRGGGTGNTIYF.

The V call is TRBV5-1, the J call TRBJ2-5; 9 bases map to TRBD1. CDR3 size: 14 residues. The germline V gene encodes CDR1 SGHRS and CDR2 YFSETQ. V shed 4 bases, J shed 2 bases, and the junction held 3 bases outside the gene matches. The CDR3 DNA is TGCGCCAGCAGCCGGGGACAGGGTCAAGAGACCCAGTACTTC. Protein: CASSRGQGQETQYF.

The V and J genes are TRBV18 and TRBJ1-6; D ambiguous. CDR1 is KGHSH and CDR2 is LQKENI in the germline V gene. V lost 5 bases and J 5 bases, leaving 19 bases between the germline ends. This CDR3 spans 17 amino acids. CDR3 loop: CASSRAPNDINNSPLHF. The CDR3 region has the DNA TGTGCCAGCTCAAGAGCCCCGAATGATATAAATAATTCACCCCTCCACTTT.

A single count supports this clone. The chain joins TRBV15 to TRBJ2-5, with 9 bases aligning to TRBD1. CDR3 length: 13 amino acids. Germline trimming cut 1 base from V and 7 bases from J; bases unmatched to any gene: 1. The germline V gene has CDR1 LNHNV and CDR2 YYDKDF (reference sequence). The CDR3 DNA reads TGTGCCACCAGCAGAGGGACAGGGGCGACCCAGTACTTC. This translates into CATSRGTGATQYF.

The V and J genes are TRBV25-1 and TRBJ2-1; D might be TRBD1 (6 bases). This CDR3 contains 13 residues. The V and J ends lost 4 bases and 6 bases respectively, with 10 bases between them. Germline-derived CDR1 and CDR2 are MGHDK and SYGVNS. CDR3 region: CASSGTGFNEQFF. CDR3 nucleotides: TGTGCCAGCAGTGGAACAGGGTTCAATGAGCAGTTCTTC.

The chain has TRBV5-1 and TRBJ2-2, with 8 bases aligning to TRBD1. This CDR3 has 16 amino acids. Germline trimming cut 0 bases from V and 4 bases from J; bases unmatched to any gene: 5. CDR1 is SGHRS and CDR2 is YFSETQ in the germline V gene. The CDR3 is CASSLARQGTTGELFF. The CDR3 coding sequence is TGCGCCAGCAGCTTGGCGCGACAGGGGACCACCGGGGAGCTGTTTTTT.

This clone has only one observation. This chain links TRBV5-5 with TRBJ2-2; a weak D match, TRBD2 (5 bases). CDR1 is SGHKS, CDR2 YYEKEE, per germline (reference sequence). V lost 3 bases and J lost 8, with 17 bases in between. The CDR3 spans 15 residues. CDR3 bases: TGTGCCAGCAGCTCCTACCTCGGGGTCAAGGGGGAGCTGTTTTTT. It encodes CASSSYLGVKGELFF.

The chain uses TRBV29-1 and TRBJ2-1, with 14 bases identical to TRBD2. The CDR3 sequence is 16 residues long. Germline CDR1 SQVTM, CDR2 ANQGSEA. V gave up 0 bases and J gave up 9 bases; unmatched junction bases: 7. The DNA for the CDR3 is TGCAGCGTTGAAGAGGCGGGACTAGCGGGAGTTGTTGAGCAGTTCTTC. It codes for CSVEEAGLAGVVEQFF.

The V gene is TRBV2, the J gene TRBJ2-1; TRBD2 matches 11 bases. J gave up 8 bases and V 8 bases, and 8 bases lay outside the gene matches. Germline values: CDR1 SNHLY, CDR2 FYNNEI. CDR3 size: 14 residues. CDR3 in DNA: TGTGCCAGCGGAAGACTAGCGGGAATCGATGAGCAGTTCTTC. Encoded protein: CASGRLAGIDEQFF.

CDR3 DNA sequence: TGTGCCAGTAGTATGACACAGTGGGAGACCCAGTACTTC. It translates to CASSMTQWETQYF. The chain links TRBV19 to TRBJ2-5; D unclear. The CDR3 runs to 13 residues. Per the germline V gene, CDR1 is LNHDA and CDR2 is SQIVND (reference sequence). V was clipped by 3 bases and J by 5 bases, with 10 bases between them.

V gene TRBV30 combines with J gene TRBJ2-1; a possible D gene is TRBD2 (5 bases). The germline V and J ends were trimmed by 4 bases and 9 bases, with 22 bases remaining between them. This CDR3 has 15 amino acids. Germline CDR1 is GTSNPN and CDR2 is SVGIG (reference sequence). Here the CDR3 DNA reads TGTGCCTGGAAGAACTGGGCTAGCTCCGAGAGTGAGCAGTTCTTC. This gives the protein CAWKNWASSESEQFF.

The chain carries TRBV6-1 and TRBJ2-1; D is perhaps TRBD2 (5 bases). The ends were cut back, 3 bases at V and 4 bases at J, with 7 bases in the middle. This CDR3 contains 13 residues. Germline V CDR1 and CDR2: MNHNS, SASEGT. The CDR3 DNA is TGTGCCAGCAGTGACGGACTTTACAATGAGCAGTTCTTC. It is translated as CASSDGLYNEQFF.

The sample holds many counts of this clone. CDR3 bases: TGTGCCAGCAGTGAGACAGGGGGCTATTACACTGAAGCTTTCTTT. Protein product: CASSETGGYYTEAFF. The rearrangement uses TRBV2 and TRBJ1-1; TRBD1 matches at 10 bases. Per germline, CDR1 SNHLY and CDR2 FYNNEI. With V trimmed by 3 bases and J by 3 bases, 4 bases remained unmatched. This CDR3 has 15 amino acids.

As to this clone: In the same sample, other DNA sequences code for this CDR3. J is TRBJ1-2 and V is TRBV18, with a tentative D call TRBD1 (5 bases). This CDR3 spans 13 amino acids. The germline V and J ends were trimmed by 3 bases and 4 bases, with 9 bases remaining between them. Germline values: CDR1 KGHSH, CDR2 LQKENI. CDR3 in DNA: TGTGCCAGCTCACCCGGGCAGGGCTATGGCTACACCTTC. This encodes CASSPGQGYGYTF. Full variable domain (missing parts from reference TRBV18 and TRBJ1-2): NAGVMQNPRHLVRRRGQEARLRCSPMKGHSHVYWYRQLPEEGLKFMVYLQKENIIDESGMPKERFSAEFPKEGPSILRIQQVVRGDSAAYFCASSPGQGYGYTFGSGTRLTVV.

The CDR3 region is CASSEGPRHTIYF. CDR3 nucleotide sequence: TGTGCCAGCAGTGAAGGGCCGCGGCACACCATATATTTT. This chain connects TRBV6-1 to TRBJ1-3; no firm D call. The CDR3 runs to 13 residues. Trimming stripped 1 base from V and 8 bases from J, with 9 bases between. Germline V gene data show CDR1 as MNHNS and CDR2 as SASEGT.

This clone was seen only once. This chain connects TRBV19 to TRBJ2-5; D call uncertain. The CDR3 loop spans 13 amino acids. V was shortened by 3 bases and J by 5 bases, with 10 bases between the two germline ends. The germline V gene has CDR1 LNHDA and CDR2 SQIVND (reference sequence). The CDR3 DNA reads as TGTGCCAGTAGTATGTCCCGCGTGGAGACCCAGTACTTC. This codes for CASSMSRVETQYF.

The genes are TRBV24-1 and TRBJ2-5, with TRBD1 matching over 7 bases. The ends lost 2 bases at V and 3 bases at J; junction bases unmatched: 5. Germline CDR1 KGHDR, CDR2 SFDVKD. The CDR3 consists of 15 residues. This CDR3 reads CATSDSTGAEETQYF. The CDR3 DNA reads TGTGCCACCAGTGATTCTACAGGGGCGGAAGAGACCCAGTACTTC.